This T cell receptor beta chain was identified during a study of sequential checkpoint blockade in melanoma. Treatment in this sample: randomized to nivolumab then ipilimumab (arm A) or the reverse (arm B). Generated by immunoSEQ multiplex PCR, the TCRdb table keeps only in-frame clones and is missing some. The data contain about 27,000 clones, 70% to 80% of them seen just once; the ten biggest clones take up roughly 13%. This clone was picked up a small number of times. Germline V gene data show CDR1 as SGHNT and CDR2 as YYREEE (reference sequence). This CDR3 is built from 16 residues. Germline trimming cut 4 bases from V and 0 bases from J; bases unmatched to any gene: 4.

This TCR was sampled from a human donor with melanoma. The specimen was CD8+ T cells sorted from blood (inferred from file names), collected from a patient given nivolumab and ipilimumab in sequence. The rearrangement uses TRBV5-4 and TRBJ2-2; 9 nucleotides line up with TRBD1. The CDR3, as DNA: TGTGCCAGCAGCCGTGACAGGGGGTCGAACACCGGGGAGCTGTTTTTT. Translation: CASSRDRGSNTGELFF.